The 8 T cell receptor beta chains reported below all come from one sample, sequenced in a study of metastatic and nonmetastatic thyroid tumors. TCRdb redid the clone calls on the PCR reads using MiXCR. The sample yields around 12,000 clones, 12% seen once. Thyroid surgery took place with no prior treatment in any patient. Sequencing input: blood. All receptors come from a female donor with papillary thyroid cancer or a benign thyroid nodule (not recorded which). Some clones in this sample may be carry-over from other donors' samples.

By sample fraction, this clone is medium-sized. V usage is TRBV6-5 and J usage is TRBJ2-2, with D uncertain. The CDR3 has 15 residues. V was cut by 0 bases and J by 1 base, with 6 bases left in between. CDR1 and CDR2 from the germline V gene are MNHEY and SVGAGI. CDR3 DNA sequence: TGTGCCAGCAGTTACTCGATGGGGAACACCGGGGAGCTGTTTTTT. This sequence encodes CASSYSMGNTGELFF.

The V call is TRBV11-2, the J call TRBJ2-1, with D unresolved. Deletions cut 5 bases from V and 5 bases from J, with 7 bases between. Germline V gives CDR1 SGHAT, CDR2 FQNNGV. CDR3 length: 12 residues. The CDR3 here is CASSGSNNEQFF. The CDR3 DNA follows: TGTGCCAGCAGCGGATCTAACAATGAGCAGTTCTTC.

By sample fraction, this clone is medium-sized. J is TRBJ2-3 and V is TRBV28, with TRBD2 identical over 7 bases. CDR1 and CDR2 (germline): MDHEN, SYDVKM. The CDR3 runs 15 residues. Unmatched junction bases numbered 7, after V lost 5 bases and J lost 2 bases. CDR3 in amino acids: CASSQRDYYTDTQYF. The CDR3 nucleotides are TGTGCCAGCAGTCAGCGGGACTACTACACAGATACGCAGTATTTT.

CDR3 DNA sequence: TGTGCCAGCAGTGAAGGCGACAGCCTTATTCGACAAGAGACCCAGTACTTC. Its translation: CASSEGDSLIRQETQYF. This chain connects TRBV6-1 to TRBJ2-5; D is possibly TRBD1 (5 bases). The germline CDR1 and CDR2 sequences are MNHNS and SASEGT. Trimming took off 1 base at V and 2 bases at J, with 17 bases between the two ends. The CDR3 spans 17 residues.

This clone was counted between two and nine times. The chain is built from TRBV19 and TRBJ1-1; 9 nucleotides align to TRBD1. The CDR3 spans 17 residues. CDR1 is LNHDA and CDR2 is SQIVND in the germline V gene (reference sequence). V was pared by 1 base and J by 0 bases, with 6 bases of the junction left unmatched. The CDR3 DNA sequence: TGTGCCAGTAGTATAGTATCACAGGGGGCTGTGAACACTGAAGCTTTCTTT. Translating it yields CASSIVSQGAVNTEAFF. Complete variable domain (other parts from reference TRBV19 and TRBJ1-1): DGGITQSPKYLFRKEGQNVTLSCEQNLNHDAMYWYRQDPGQGLRLIYYSQIVNDFQKGDIAEGYSVSREKKESFPLTVTSAQKNPTAFYLCASSIVSQGAVNTEAFFGQGTRLTVV.

This clone was detected ten times or more. The sample holds other DNA sequences that translate to the same CDR3. The rearrangement links TRBV24-1 to TRBJ2-1; 9 nucleotides match TRBD2. The germline gives CDR1 KGHDR, CDR2 SFDVKD. The length of the CDR3 is 17 residues. Germline trimming cut 7 bases from V and 7 bases from J; bases unmatched to any gene: 16. The CDR3 sequence is CATSDARGGRVRNEQFF. For the CDR3, the DNA is TGTGCCACCAGCGACGCTCGGGGCGGGAGGGTTAGGAATGAGCAGTTCTTC.

CDR3 sequence: CASSSTGLAGAYEQYF. The CDR3 nucleotides are TGTGCCAGCAGTTCGACCGGACTAGCGGGAGCATACGAGCAGTACTTC. V is TRBV27 and J is TRBJ2-7; TRBD2 agrees at 13 bases. Germline V lookup: CDR1 MNHEY, CDR2 SMNVEV (reference sequence). The junction had 7 bases not matched to a gene; V was cut back by 4 bases and J by 4 bases. The CDR3 spans 16 residues.

Within the sample, this clone is medium-sized (0.01 to 0.1%). The CDR3 DNA reads as TGTGCCAGCACCCAGACTAGCGGGGAAACAGATACGCAGTATTTT. This encodes CASTQTSGETDTQYF. This rearrangement joins TRBV6-2 or TRBV6-3 to TRBJ2-3; 11 nucleotides agree with TRBD2. Germline trimming cut 7 bases from V and 3 bases from J; bases unmatched to any gene: 6. The V gene's germline CDR1 is MNHEY and CDR2 SVGEGT. CDR3 length: 15 residues.